Listed below are T cell receptor beta chains from one sample, sequenced in a study of cytotoxic CD8 clonotypes in ibrutinib-treated CLL. Some clones are missing from TCRdb's copy, which holds only in-frame ones; the method was immunoSEQ multiplex PCR. The sample lists 150,000 to 200,000 clones; approximately 80% were seen once. The material sequenced was PBMCs, taken after 24 months of ibrutinib treatment. Receptors were obtained from a human donor with chronic lymphocytic leukemia. Each CDR3 is given with its conserved first and last residue. The order of the fields is D gene, clone size, J gene, CDR3 length, V gene, CDR3 DNA, CDR3 protein. The D gene is left open where the match is weak. Not every row has a clone size; where given, it reads once, few, many or a size class.

d_call: TRBD1
clone_size: .
j_call: TRBJ2-3
cdr3_length: 15
v_call: TRBV18
cdr3_nt: TGTGCCAGCTCACCACTCGGGACAGGGCGAGATACGCAGTATTTT
cdr3_aa: CASSPLGTGRDTQYF

d_call: .
clone_size: once
j_call: TRBJ1-5
cdr3_length: 14
v_call: TRBV6-1
cdr3_nt: TGTGCCAGCAGTGATTACAGGGTAAATCAGCCCCAGCATTTT
cdr3_aa: CASSDYRVNQPQHF

d_call: TRBD1
clone_size: .
j_call: TRBJ1-1
cdr3_length: 16
v_call: TRBV5-6
cdr3_nt: TGTGCCAGCAGCTTCCTATTGACAGGGAAGAACACTGAAGCTTTCTTT
cdr3_aa: CASSFLLTGKNTEAFF

d_call: TRBD1
clone_size: .
j_call: TRBJ2-7
cdr3_length: 13
v_call: TRBV2
cdr3_nt: TGTGCCAGCATTGCGGGACAGGCCTACGAGCAGTACTTC
cdr3_aa: CASIAGQAYEQYF

d_call: .
clone_size: once
j_call: TRBJ2-3
cdr3_length: 16
v_call: TRBV4-3
cdr3_nt: TGCGCCAGCAGCCAAGCCCGACAGACTAGCACAGATACGCAGTATTTT
cdr3_aa: CASSQARQTSTDTQYF

d_call: TRBD1
clone_size: .
j_call: TRBJ1-1
cdr3_length: 17
v_call: TRBV5-4
cdr3_nt: TGTGCCAGCAGCTCGCGGACAGGGTTTATCCTGAACACTGAAGCTTTCTTT
cdr3_aa: CASSSRTGFILNTEAFF

d_call: TRBD1
clone_size: .
j_call: TRBJ1-2
cdr3_length: 14
v_call: TRBV7-9
cdr3_nt: TGTGCCAGCAGCTTAGGGTCGGACAGGGGAAGCTACACCTTC
cdr3_aa: CASSLGSDRGSYTF

d_call: TRBD1
clone_size: .
j_call: TRBJ1-1
cdr3_length: 15
v_call: TRBV7-9
cdr3_nt: TGTGCCAGCAGTAAACTATCAGGGGGCCGAACTGAAGCTTTCTTT
cdr3_aa: CASSKLSGGRTEAFF

d_call: TRBD2
clone_size: .
j_call: TRBJ2-7
cdr3_length: 15
v_call: TRBV5-1
cdr3_nt: TGCGCCAGCAGCTTACCCCGGGGGGGAGAGAACGAGCAGTACTTC
cdr3_aa: CASSLPRGGENEQYF

d_call: TRBD1
clone_size: .
j_call: TRBJ1-1
cdr3_length: 14
v_call: TRBV7-9
cdr3_nt: TGTGCCAGCAGCTTATCAGGCGGGACAGGGCAAGCTTTCTTT
cdr3_aa: CASSLSGGTGQAFF

d_call: .
clone_size: .
j_call: TRBJ1-3
cdr3_length: 15
v_call: TRBV14
cdr3_nt: TGTGCCAGCAGACGAAGACTCTTCTCTGGAAACACCATATATTTT
cdr3_aa: CASRRRLFSGNTIYF

d_call: .
clone_size: .
j_call: TRBJ1-2
cdr3_length: 17
v_call: TRBV4-3
cdr3_nt: TGCGCCAGCAGCCAAGATTGGCTCTTGGGACGCCGCTATGGCTACACCTTC
cdr3_aa: CASSQDWLLGRRYGYTF

d_call: TRBD1
clone_size: .
j_call: TRBJ2-5
cdr3_length: 15
v_call: TRBV5-5
cdr3_nt: TGTGCCAGCAGTTGGGACAGGGGAGGCCAAGAGACCCAGTACTTC
cdr3_aa: CASSWDRGGQETQYF

d_call: TRBD1
clone_size: .
j_call: TRBJ1-1
cdr3_length: 14
v_call: TRBV5-1
cdr3_nt: TGCGCCAGCAGCGCCGCGGGACAGGAAGGTGAAGCTTTCTTT
cdr3_aa: CASSAAGQEGEAFF

d_call: TRBD1
clone_size: .
j_call: TRBJ2-4
cdr3_length: 13
v_call: TRBV5-4
cdr3_nt: TGTGCCAGCAGCCGCGACAGGGACGACATTCAGTACTTC
cdr3_aa: CASSRDRDDIQYF

d_call: TRBD1
clone_size: .
j_call: TRBJ1-5
cdr3_length: 15
v_call: TRBV19
cdr3_nt: TGTGCCAGTACCGGACAGGGAGTAGGTAATCAGCCCCAGCATTTT
cdr3_aa: CASTGQGVGNQPQHF

d_call: .
clone_size: .
j_call: TRBJ1-1
cdr3_length: 13
v_call: TRBV6-5
cdr3_nt: TGTGCCAGCAGTTACTCGAGGAGTGCTGAAGCTTTCTTT
cdr3_aa: CASSYSRSAEAFF

d_call: .
clone_size: .
j_call: TRBJ2-7
cdr3_length: 12
v_call: TRBV25-1
cdr3_nt: TGTGCCAGCAGTGATATGATTCCCCATGAGTACTTC
cdr3_aa: CASSDMIPHEYF

d_call: TRBD2
clone_size: .
j_call: TRBJ2-3
cdr3_length: 17
v_call: TRBV7-9
cdr3_nt: TGTGCCAGCAGTGGCCGGGCAGCGGGGGAGCGCACAGATACGCAGTATTTT
cdr3_aa: CASSGRAAGERTDTQYF

d_call: TRBD1
clone_size: few
j_call: TRBJ1-2
cdr3_length: 14
v_call: TRBV27
cdr3_nt: TGTGCCAGCAGCCAGGGGGGTCCCTTGTATGGCTACACCTTC
cdr3_aa: CASSQGGPLYGYTF

d_call: .
clone_size: once
j_call: TRBJ2-1
cdr3_length: 14
v_call: TRBV5-1
cdr3_nt: TGCGCCAGCAGCTTGAGAGCGAGTAGCAATGAGCAGTTCTTC
cdr3_aa: CASSLRASSNEQFF

d_call: TRBD2
clone_size: .
j_call: TRBJ2-7
cdr3_length: 14
v_call: TRBV7-3
cdr3_nt: TGTGCCAGCAGCGCCCAGGGACTAGGAGGCGAGCAGTACTTC
cdr3_aa: CASSAQGLGGEQYF

d_call: .
clone_size: .
j_call: TRBJ1-5
cdr3_length: 16
v_call: TRBV5-1
cdr3_nt: TGCGCCAGCAGCCCGGGGGACATTTATAGCAATCAGCCCCAGCATTTT
cdr3_aa: CASSPGDIYSNQPQHF

d_call: TRBD2
clone_size: .
j_call: TRBJ2-1
cdr3_length: 17
v_call: TRBV5-4
cdr3_nt: TGTGCCAGCAACCAGCCGGGACTAGCGGGAGGCCTCAATGAGCAGTTCTTC
cdr3_aa: CASNQPGLAGGLNEQFF

d_call: .
clone_size: .
j_call: TRBJ2-3
cdr3_length: 16
v_call: TRBV5-1
cdr3_nt: TGCGCCAGCAGCTTGGAGGGGCAGGGGAGAACAGATACGCAGTATTTT
cdr3_aa: CASSLEGQGRTDTQYF

d_call: .
clone_size: .
j_call: TRBJ1-1
cdr3_length: 14
v_call: TRBV4-1
cdr3_nt: TGCGCCAGCAGCCAACGGCAGCTCAACACTGAAGCTTTCTTT
cdr3_aa: CASSQRQLNTEAFF

d_call: TRBD1
clone_size: .
j_call: TRBJ1-2
cdr3_length: 16
v_call: TRBV30
cdr3_nt: TGTGCCTGGAGTGCCCCATTTACAGGGGGCATCTATGGCTACACCTTC
cdr3_aa: CAWSAPFTGGIYGYTF

d_call: .
clone_size: .
j_call: TRBJ1-2
cdr3_length: 13
v_call: TRBV2
cdr3_nt: TGTGCCAGCAACCACAGGGCTTCCTATGGCTACACCTTC
cdr3_aa: CASNHRASYGYTF